Listed below are T cell receptor beta chains from one sample, sequenced in a study of blood T cells in healthy people across ages. TCRdb used MiXCR to reprocess the 5' RACE reads, holding one entry per CDR3 protein. The profile covers around 1.5 million distinct CDR3 sequences, with roughly 30% appearing a single time and 10% to 12% taken by the ten largest. The sequenced sample consisted of blood. The receptors derive from a woman younger than 45 in good health. Both conserved end residues are part of each CDR3. Fields, in order: V gene, CDR3 length, D gene, J gene, clone size, CDR3 DNA, CDR3 protein. A D gene is named only where the DNA matches it firmly. Only some rows state a clone size, as once, few, many or a class for expanded clones.

>TRBV12-3/TRBV12-4|15|TRBD2|TRBJ2-5|few
TGTGCCAGCAGAGAGACTAGCGGGGGGCGGGAGACCCAGTACTTC
CASRETSGGRETQYF
>TRBV3-1|15|.|TRBJ2-3|few
TGTGCCAGCAGCCAGGCTAGCTTAAAGGCGGTGCGGCAGTATTTT
CASSQASLKAVRQYF
>TRBV5-1|17|.|TRBJ2-3|few
TGCGCCAGCAGCTCCGGGGGATGGGAGCGGCGCACAGATACGCAGTATTTT
CASSSGGWERRTDTQYF
>TRBV7-3|17|TRBD2|TRBJ2-3|few
TGTGCCAGCAGCCTTGGGACTAGCGGGAGGAGCACAGATACGCAGTATTTT
CASSLGTSGRSTDTQYF
>TRBV12-3/TRBV12-4|14|.|TRBJ1-2|.
TGTGCCAGCAGTTCTAACCGCCGCGTCTATGGCTACACCTTC
CASSSNRRVYGYTF
>TRBV4-2|17|TRBD2|TRBJ2-3|few
TGTGCCAGCAGCCAAGTGGGTAGCGGGGGCTACACAGATACGCAGTATTTT
CASSQVGSGGYTDTQYF
>TRBV7-7|14|TRBD2|TRBJ2-2|.
TGTGCCCTCGGGCTAGCGGGAGGCACCGGGGAGCTGTTTTTT
CALGLAGGTGELFF
>TRBV3-1|11|.|TRBJ2-7|many
TGCGCCAGCAGTCAGGACTACGAGCAGTACTTC
CASSQDYEQYF
>TRBV20-1|16|TRBD2|TRBJ2-3|few
TGCAGTGCTAGAGATCCGGCTAGCGGGAGTATGGATACGCAGTATTTT
CSARDPASGSMDTQYF
>TRBV4-1|16|.|TRBJ2-7|.
TGCGCCAGCAGCCAAGACAGGGGCGTAGGTTTCTACGAGCAGTACTTC
CASSQDRGVGFYEQYF
>TRBV4-1|15|.|TRBJ2-1|few
TGCGCCGGCAGCCAACCCGGAAACGGGTACAATGAGCAGTTCTTC
CAGSQPGNGYNEQFF
>TRBV4-1|17|.|TRBJ2-4|.
TGCGCCAGCAGCCAAGAACCGGGACACCCCAAGTCGCACATTCAGTACTTC
CASSQEPGHPKSHIQYF
>TRBV7-3|15|TRBD1|TRBJ1-6|few
TGTGCCAGCAGCTCGACAGGGGGCTGGAATTCACCCCTCCACTTT
CASSSTGGWNSPLHF